The T cell receptor beta chain under discussion was sequenced for a study of OX40 agonist ivuxolimab in advanced cancers. In the study overall: Ivuxolimab, which targeted the costimulatory receptor OX40 (CD134), was an agonistic, fully human IgG2 monoclonal antibody. In the dose-escalation cohort, 82.7% of patients were male, and the mean age was around 60 years, with a range of about 20 to 79. The purpose of peripheral TCRbeta sequencing was to test whether ivuxolimab changed TCR sequence diversity and led to clonal T-cell expansion. The paper describes the monotherapy dose-escalation part (N of about 57 patients) of the phase I trial of ivuxolimab. Partial responses were achieved by three dose-escalation patients, of whom one had hepatocellular carcinoma and two had cutaneous melanoma. Prior anti-PD-1, anti-PD-L1 or anti-CTLA-4 therapy was permitted, and roughly two fifths of dose-escalation patients had received checkpoint inhibitors. Among the roughly 52 dose-escalation patients, 19 had hepatocellular carcinoma, around 15 melanoma, 9 renal cell carcinoma and 9 head and neck cancer. Intravenous ivuxolimab was administered to patients every 2 weeks at six dose levels: 0.01, 0.1, 0.3, 1.5, 3 and 10 mg/kg. General conclusions and limits of the study: Low levels of normalized T-cell clonal expansion were also seen in some patients who did not respond. In the 0.1-3.0 mg/kg groups, partial responders had among the lowest normalized peripheral clonal expansion, particularly in CD8+ T cells. Antigen specificity was not determined for the clonally expanded peripheral T cells. After ivuxolimab, more expanded clones were found on average in CD8+ T cells than in CD4+ T cells. Clonal expansion of both CD4+ and CD8+ blood T cells was observed from baseline to week 6 at doses 0.1 to 3.0 mg/kg.

Genomic DNA was isolated from the sorted cells so that the TCRbeta CDR3 region could be sequenced. The immunoSEQ Assay was used to sequence the TCRbeta CDR3 regions. TCRdb obtained this table from immuneACCESS and retained in-frame rearrangements with V and J assigned. These tables miss some clones; where compared with another copy, unresolved V genes account for less than half of the shortfall, and the remainder is unexplained. The sample records about 6,500 clones, about two thirds of which are singletons. The ten largest clones add up to roughly 18% of the sample. The CDR3 starts with the cysteine, ends with the phenylalanine, and has 15 residues. Only the CDR3 part of the read is kept: 45 bases, read in frame from the first base. Looking up the germline V gene yields CDR1 MDHEN and CDR2 SYDVKM. At the junction V is shortened by 4 bases and J by 3 bases; bases outside the gene matches: 3. The trial excluded patients who had a history of autoimmune disease or were on systemic immunosuppression. In every dose cohort, peripheral blood was drawn for TCR sequencing at baseline, cycle 4 day 1, and cycle 7 day 1. Samples were obtained from an open-label, multicenter, first-in-human phase I dose-escalation trial of ivuxolimab. Adults with locally advanced or metastatic melanoma, renal cell, hepatocellular, or head and neck squamous cell carcinoma were enrolled in the trial. Before TCR sequencing, CD4+ T cells and CD8+ T cells were sorted from peripheral blood as separate populations.

As to this clone: Its target antigen remains unknown. One base away there is no much larger clone; base qualities are not given.

The chain is encoded by TRBV28 joined to TRBJ2-2, with 9 central nucleotides matching TRBD1. This specimen was CD4+ or CD8+ T cells sorted from blood, taken in a trial of the OX40 agonist ivuxolimab. This sequence was found in an adult with an advanced solid tumor such as melanoma, head and neck, liver or kidney cancer. This receptor carries the CDR3 CASSSGTGHTGELFF. The DNA reads as follows: TGTGCCAGCAGTTCAGGGACAGGGCACACCGGGGAGCTGTTTTTT.